This TCR beta chain originates from a study of control samples from healthy donors and cancer patients. Some clones are missing from TCRdb's copy, which holds only in-frame ones; the method was immunoSEQ multiplex PCR. The top ten hold 1.4% to 1.5% of the sample, which has fewer than 200,000 clones, 85% to 95% seen once. This CDR3 has 14 residues. The ends lost 5 bases at V and 0 bases at J; junction bases unmatched: 2. Germline values: CDR1 MNHEY, CDR2 SVGAGI. This TCR was sampled from a man aged 18 to 30 in good health. The rearrangement joins TRBV6-5 to TRBJ2-5; 8 nucleotides agree with TRBD1. The specimen sequenced was blood. CDR3 region: CASSPDRDQETQYF. CDR3 DNA: TGTGCCAGCAGTCCGGACAGGGACCAAGAGACCCAGTACTTC.